What follows are 30 T cell receptor beta chains derived from one specimen sequenced in a study of cytomegalovirus exposure and HLA in healthy donors. The table came from immunoSEQ multiplex PCR; TCRdb's copy has only in-frame clones and leaves some out. Of roughly 150,000 clones in the sample, 80% to 90% were seen once. Sequencing was done on a sample of PBMCs. These receptors were collected from a woman younger than 30 in good health and CMV-seronegative.

The rearrangement joins TRBV27 to TRBJ2-7; D uncertain. The CDR3 loop spans 14 amino acids. CDR1 is MNHEY and CDR2 is SMNVEV in the germline V gene (reference sequence). Trimming cost V 0 bases and J 4 bases, with 10 bases left between them. CDR3 nucleotides: TGTGCCAGCAGTTTATCGTCCGGTGTTTACGAGCAGTACTTC. Translated, it gives CASSLSSGVYEQYF.

The gene calls are TRBV7-2 and TRBJ2-4; 10 bases align to TRBD2. Germline CDR1 SGHTA, CDR2 FQGNSA. Trimming took 1 base from V and 0 from J; bases not matched to a gene: 6. The CDR3 covers 18 residues. CDR3 DNA sequence: TGTGCCAGCAGCTTAGTGGGGCTAGCGGGGGTAGCCAAAAACATTCAGTACTTC. This encodes CASSLVGLAGVAKNIQYF.

This chain links TRBV9 with TRBJ2-5; 11 bases agree with TRBD2. The CDR3 totals 16 residues. The germline V gene has CDR1 SGDLS and CDR2 YYNGEE. Germline trimming cut 3 bases from V and 5 bases from J; bases unmatched to any gene: 9. Here the CDR3 reads CASSARLAGRGETQYF. The DNA of the CDR3 is TGTGCCAGCAGCGCCAGACTAGCGGGGAGGGGGGAGACCCAGTACTTC.

This chain joins TRBV30 and TRBJ1-1; D is possibly TRBD1 (6 bases). The CDR3 has 13 residues. The germline gives CDR1 GTSNPN, CDR2 SVGIG (reference sequence). Trimming pared 3 bases from V and 6 bases from J, leaving 14 bases between. The CDR3 reads CAWRPRGGSEAFF. The CDR3 DNA is TGTGCCTGGAGGCCCAGGGGAGGGTCTGAAGCTTTCTTT.

The V and J genes are TRBV5-1 and TRBJ1-2, with 9 bases identical to TRBD1. This CDR3 has 14 amino acids. Germline V lookup: CDR1 SGHRS, CDR2 YFSETQ. After removal of 4 bases from V and 5 bases from J, the junction contained 6 bases not matched to a gene. The CDR3 protein is CASSPVDRGYGYTF. CDR3 nucleotides: TGCGCCAGCAGCCCGGTGGACAGGGGATATGGCTACACCTTC. Filled out from reference TRBV5-1 and TRBJ1-2, the complete variable domain reads KAGVTQTPRYLIKTRGQQVTLSCSPISGHRSVSWYQQTPGQGLQFLFEYFSETQRNKGNFPGRFSGRQFSNSRSEMNVSTLELGDSALYLCASSPVDRGYGYTFGSGTRLTVV.

V is TRBV18 and J is TRBJ2-1; perhaps TRBD1 as D (7 bases). V gave up 3 bases and J gave up 6 bases, with 27 bases separating them. CDR3 length: 19 residues. The germline gives CDR1 KGHSH, CDR2 LQKENI. CDR3 protein: CASSPRLRRGHRGPNEQFF. The CDR3 DNA follows: TGTGCCAGCTCACCCCGGTTACGGAGGGGGCATAGGGGCCCCAATGAGCAGTTCTTC.

This chain connects TRBV21-1 to TRBJ2-2; the D call in the table, TRBD2, was not verified against the DNA. TRBV21-1 is a pseudogene. The CDR3 runs to 15 residues. CDR3 nucleotides: TGTGCCAGCAGCTCGCTTACCCGGGACACCGGGGAGCTGTTTTTT. Translation gives CASSSLTRDTGELFF.

This clone was observed once. This sequence joins TRBV7-2 and TRBJ2-5; TRBD1 aligns across 7 bases. Losses at the gene ends were 5 bases for V and 5 bases for J; bases not matched to a gene: 11. Germline V gene data show CDR1 as SGHTA and CDR2 as FQGNSA. The CDR3 has 15 amino acids. CDR3 DNA sequence: TGTGCCAGCAGCCCCAGGACAGGTAGAGGGGAGACCCAGTACTTC. This translates into CASSPRTGRGETQYF.

The CDR3 sequence is CASNGQETQYF. In nucleotides, the CDR3 is TGTGCCAGCAACGGCCAAGAGACCCAGTACTTC. This chain uses TRBV2 with TRBJ2-5; D ambiguous. Germline-derived CDR1 and CDR2 are SNHLY and FYNNEI. Trimming took 7 bases from V and 1 from J, leaving 4 bases between them. This CDR3 contains 11 residues.

The rearrangement joins TRBV29-1 to TRBJ2-7; TRBD1 matches at 8 bases. The CDR3 runs to 14 residues. Germline V CDR1 and CDR2: SQVTM, ANQGSEA. Trimming took 4 bases from V and 1 from J; bases not matched to a gene: 6. Here the CDR3 DNA reads TGCAGCGTTGCAGCGCAGGGGGCTTCCTACGAGCAGTACTTC. Translating it yields CSVAAQGASYEQYF.

The chain uses TRBV6-1 and TRBJ2-3, with D unclear. CDR3 length: 14 residues. The V end was cut by 3 bases, the J end by 1 base, with 8 bases between. CDR1 MNHNS and CDR2 SASEGT come from the germline V gene. The CDR3 nucleotides read TGTGCCAGCAGTGATTTGCAGGGCACAGATACGCAGTATTTT. Translated, it gives CASSDLQGTDTQYF.

The chain employs TRBV4-3 and TRBJ2-7, with a tentative D call TRBD1 (6 bases). V gave up 1 base and J gave up 3 bases, with 10 bases separating them. The germline V gene encodes CDR1 LGHNA and CDR2 YSLEER. The CDR3 runs to 14 residues. In nucleotides, the CDR3 is TGCGCCAGCAGCCAAGGCCCAGGGGACTACGAGCAGTACTTC. This gives the protein CASSQGPGDYEQYF.

CDR3 loop: CASSAGYRPEQYF. The CDR3, as DNA: TGCGCCAGCAGTGCAGGTTACCGACCCGAGCAGTACTTC. The V call is TRBV10-2, the J call TRBJ2-7; no clear D gene. Germline CDR1 is WSHSY and CDR2 is SAAADI. CDR3 length: 13 residues. Trimming shortened V by 4 bases and J by 6 bases, and 13 bases separated the two germline ends.

The chain carries TRBV29-1 and TRBJ1-4; the match to TRBD1 covers 8 bases. The CDR3 length is 15 residues. Germline CDR1 and CDR2: SQVTM and ANQGSEA. The V and J ends lost 4 bases and 3 bases, in that order; junction bases with no gene match: 7. CDR3 DNA: TGCAGCGTTGGGGGGTCACAGGGGGCTAATGAAAAACTGTTTTTT. Its protein product is CSVGGSQGANEKLFF.

The chain couples TRBV7-9 to TRBJ1-4, with TRBD1 matching over 7 bases. Germline V gene data show CDR1 as SEHNR and CDR2 as FQNEAQ (reference sequence). Trimming removed 5 bases from V and 4 bases from J; junction bases left unmatched: 13. This CDR3 is built from 17 residues. CDR3 loop: CASSGSPGGQVNEKLFF. The CDR3 region has the DNA TGTGCCAGCAGCGGCAGCCCCGGCGGACAGGTTAATGAAAAACTGTTTTTT.

The gene calls are TRBV7-2 and TRBJ1-2; no reliable D call. Trimming cost V 5 bases and J 8 bases, with 18 bases left between them. Germline V gives CDR1 SGHTA, CDR2 FQGNSA. This CDR3 spans 14 amino acids. CDR3 coding DNA: TGTGCCAGCAGCCCCCTGCGAGAGGGCCGGGGCTACACCTTC. Protein sequence: CASSPLREGRGYTF. The full variable domain, rest sourced from reference TRBV7-2 and TRBJ1-2, is GAGVSQSPSNKVTEKGKDVELRCDPISGHTALYWYRQSLGQGLEFLIYFQGNSAPDKSGLPSDRFSAERTGGSVSTLTIQRTQQEDSAVYLCASSPLREGRGYTFGSGTRLTVV.

This clone has a handful of counts. The rearrangement uses TRBV14 and TRBJ2-1; TRBD1 agrees at 9 bases. There are 15 residues in the CDR3. The junction had 6 bases not matched to a gene; V was cut back by 6 bases and J by 3 bases. Germline V gives CDR1 SGHDN, CDR2 FVKESK. The CDR3 protein is CASRLTGGGYNEQFF. CDR3 nucleotide sequence: TGTGCCAGCAGACTGACAGGGGGAGGCTACAATGAGCAGTTCTTC.

The CDR3 loop is CASSFQFFNEQFF. The CDR3 coding sequence is TGTGCCAGCAGCTTCCAGTTCTTCAATGAGCAGTTCTTC. The chain couples TRBV7-2 to TRBJ2-1; D is undetermined. CDR1 is SGHTA, CDR2 FQGNSA, per germline. This CDR3 contains 13 residues. V dropped 3 bases and J dropped 6 bases, with 9 bases sitting between them.

V usage is TRBV19 and J usage is TRBJ1-4; the D gene is possibly TRBD1 (6 bases). The CDR3 is 14 amino acids. Germline CDR1 LNHDA, CDR2 SQIVND (reference sequence). V shed 5 bases and J shed 7 bases, with 14 bases lying between them. CDR3 in DNA: TGTGCCAGTAGTCTTACAGGGAGGGGTGAAAAACTGTTTTTT. Translated: CASSLTGRGEKLFF.

In DNA form, the CDR3 reads TGTGCCAGCTGCCGACCCGACAGAGTCAATGAGCAGTTCTTC. This encodes CASCRPDRVNEQFF. The V call is TRBV2, the J call TRBJ2-1; D possibly corresponds to TRBD1 (5 bases). Germline V gene data show CDR1 as SNHLY and CDR2 as FYNNEI. V was clipped by 8 bases and J by 6 bases, with 17 bases between them. The CDR3 is made up of 14 amino acids.

The V and J genes are TRBV9 and TRBJ1-5; D might be TRBD1 (6 bases). The V gene lost 2 bases and the J gene lost 7 bases, with 16 bases spanning the gap. The germline gives CDR1 SGDLS, CDR2 YYNGEE. The CDR3 has 15 residues. The CDR3 sequence: CASSVGGAATQPQHF. CDR3 nucleotides: TGTGCCAGCAGCGTCGGGGGGGCAGCAACCCAGCCCCAGCATTTT.

The chain couples TRBV7-8 to TRBJ2-7; 7 bases map to TRBD1. CDR1 is SGHVS and CDR2 is FQNEAQ in the germline V gene. The ends lost 4 bases at V and 4 bases at J; junction bases unmatched: 7. CDR3 length: 14 amino acids. CDR3 nucleotide sequence: TGTGCCAGCAGCTCCGCAGGGGGATTATACGAGCAGTACTTC. Encoded protein: CASSSAGGLYEQYF.

The V call is TRBV9, the J call TRBJ1-1; 10 bases map to TRBD1. J was trimmed by 1 base and V by 3 bases; bases with no gene match: 12. The CDR3 covers 18 residues. The V gene's germline CDR1 is SGDLS and CDR2 YYNGEE. This CDR3 is CASSATRDRGFGNTEAFF. CDR3 bases: TGTGCCAGCAGCGCAACTCGGGACAGGGGCTTCGGGAACACTGAAGCTTTCTTT.

The CDR3 DNA reads as TGCGCCAGCAGCCCTTTAGGCGGGGGCGCCAATGAGCAGTTCTTC. Protein: CASSPLGGGANEQFF. The chain carries TRBV4-1 and TRBJ2-1; perhaps TRBD2 as D (7 bases). CDR3 length: 15 amino acids. The germline CDR1 and CDR2 sequences are MGHRA and YSYEKL. V was clipped by 4 bases and J by 6 bases, with 16 bases between them.

The J gene is TRBJ2-7, the V gene TRBV5-1; D unresolved. Trimming cost V 2 bases and J 6 bases, with 15 bases left between them. This CDR3 is 14 amino acids long. Germline CDR1 is SGHRS and CDR2 is YFSETQ. CDR3 DNA: TGCGCCAGCAGCTTCCAGCTAGGCTCAGCCGAGCAGTACTTC. Translating it yields CASSFQLGSAEQYF.

The chain joins TRBV4-3 to TRBJ2-7, with 8 bases matching TRBD2. The V gene end was trimmed by 0 bases and the J gene end by 6 bases; junction bases not matched to a gene: 4. The CDR3 runs 14 residues. Germline V gives CDR1 LGHNA, CDR2 YSLEER. In DNA, the CDR3 is TGCGCCAGCAGCCAAGACTCCCGGGGGGGCGAGCAGTACTTC. Amino acid sequence: CASSQDSRGGEQYF.

The V and J genes are TRBV27 and TRBJ2-1; 7 bases are a match to TRBD1. The ends lost 7 bases at V and 9 bases at J; junction bases unmatched: 9. CDR1 MNHEY and CDR2 SMNVEV come from the germline V gene (reference sequence). The CDR3 is 13 amino acids. CDR3 DNA: TGTGCCAGCACCCGACAGGGCAGTCTTGAGCAGTTCTTC. This sequence encodes CASTRQGSLEQFF.

The chain carries TRBV9 and TRBJ2-6, with 8 bases aligning to TRBD1. The V and J ends lost 4 bases and 2 bases, in that order; junction bases with no gene match: 5. Germline values: CDR1 SGDLS, CDR2 YYNGEE. The CDR3 loop spans 16 amino acids. The CDR3 nucleotides read TGTGCCAGCAGCATACAGACAGGGGCTGGGGCCAACGTCCTGACTTTC. Amino acid sequence: CASSIQTGAGANVLTF. Combining the CDR3 with reference TRBV9 and TRBJ2-6 gives the whole variable domain DSGVTQTPKHLITATGQRVTLRCSPRSGDLSVYWYQQSLDQGLQFLIQYYNGEERAKGNILERFSAQQFPDLHSELNLSSLELGDSALYFCASSIQTGAGANVLTFGAGSRLTVL.

The genes are TRBV7-3 and TRBJ2-1, with D tentatively TRBD2 (6 bases). Trimming pared 4 bases from V and 7 bases from J, leaving 17 bases between. Germline-derived CDR1 and CDR2 are SGHTA and FQGTGA. The CDR3 loop spans 15 amino acids. Here the CDR3 reads CASSSIHLGGNEQFF. CDR3 coding DNA: TGTGCCAGCAGCTCAATCCACCTTGGGGGGAATGAGCAGTTCTTC.

This chain uses TRBV7-2 with TRBJ2-7; possible D gene TRBD1, 5 bases. Germline V lookup: CDR1 SGHTA, CDR2 FQGNSA. This CDR3 spans 12 amino acids. V was trimmed by 5 bases and J by 5 bases, leaving 10 bases between them. Here the CDR3 reads CASSLRVDEQYF. For the CDR3, the DNA is TGTGCCAGCAGCCTCAGGGTAGACGAGCAGTACTTC.